This is a list of T cell receptor beta chains from one sample in a study of T-cell reconstitution after alpha-beta-depleted transplantation in children. MiXCR, applied by TCRdb to the PCR reads, yields one record per CDR3 protein. The data show 450,000 to 600,000 distinct CDR3 sequences, about 30% seen once. Specimen: PBMCs from the stem cell graft donor, collected from the stem cell graft. Receptors were obtained from a human donor who donated a stem cell graft to a child with aplastic anemia. Each CDR3 is given with its conserved first and last residue. Fields, in order: clone size, V gene, D gene, J gene, CDR3 DNA, CDR3 protein. The D gene is left open where the match is weak. Expanded clones are given a class, and other clones once, few, many or no size at all.

NA,TRBV5-1,NA,TRBJ2-5,TGCGCCAGCAGCCCCGGCGGGCAGCTGGGGGAGACCCAGTACTTC,CASSPGGQLGETQYF
few,TRBV20-1,TRBD1,TRBJ1-2,TGCAGTGCTAGTGATGACAGGGAGCAATCTGGCTACACCTTC,CSASDDREQSGYTF
few,TRBV5-6,NA,TRBJ2-3,TGTGCCAGCAGCCCGCGACAGGGGAGGGGAGATACGCAGTATTTT,CASSPRQGRGDTQYF
few,TRBV29-1,NA,TRBJ1-2,TGCAGCGTTGCGGAAGATGGCTACACCTTC,CSVAEDGYTF
few,TRBV5-1,TRBD1,TRBJ1-1,TGCGCCAGCAGCCGTTGGACAGGGGGCGAGTTTGACACTGAAGCTTTCTTT,CASSRWTGGEFDTEAFF
NA,TRBV10-3,TRBD1,TRBJ1-2,TGTGCCATCAGTGAGTCGTCGGGGCGGAGGGGGCGCGACTATGGCTACACCTTC,CAISESSGRRGRDYGYTF
NA,TRBV12-3/TRBV12-4,TRBD1,TRBJ1-1,TGTGCCAGCACCTTCGGACAGGTAACTGAAGCTTTCTTT,CASTFGQVTEAFF
NA,TRBV5-1,TRBD1,TRBJ1-1,TGCGCCAGCAGCTCTCGACAGGGGGGGAACACTGAAGCTTTCTTT,CASSSRQGGNTEAFF
few,TRBV20-1,TRBD2,TRBJ2-7,TGCAGTGCTAGCGGGAGGCACTTCTTTGACGAGCAGTACTTC,CSASGRHFFDEQYF
NA,TRBV19,NA,TRBJ1-1,TGTGCCAGTATTTCGGTAGCCAGGGGGAACACTGAAGCTTTCTTT,CASISVARGNTEAFF